A single sample gave rise to the 17 T cell receptor beta chains below, sequenced in a study of blood T cell repertoires in COVID-19. TCRdb's copy holds only in-frame clones and misses some; the assay was immunoSEQ multiplex PCR. Here the sample spans 88,000 or so clones, over 70% being singletons. The sequenced material came from peripheral blood. These receptors were obtained from a man in his 60s with acute or convalescent COVID-19.

The chain is built from TRBV5-6 and TRBJ1-5; D may be TRBD1 (5 bases). The ends were cut back, 4 bases at V and 0 bases at J, with 14 bases in the middle. CDR3 length: 16 amino acids. Germline V gives CDR1 SGHDT, CDR2 YYEEEE. In DNA form, the CDR3 reads TGTGCCAGCAGCCCCAAGGGACTGACTAGCAATCAGCCCCAGCATTTT. It is translated as CASSPKGLTSNQPQHF. The full variable domain, its missing parts supplied by reference TRBV5-6 and TRBJ1-5, is DAGVTQSPTHLIKTRGQQVTLRCSPKSGHDTVSWYQQALGQGPQFIFQYYEEEERQRGNFPDRFSGHQFPNYSSELNVNALLLGDSALYLCASSPKGLTSNQPQHFGDGTRLSIL.

This rearrangement joins TRBV20-1 to TRBJ2-3, with unresolved D. With 3 bases removed from V and 1 base from J, the gap between germline ends came to 17 bases. This CDR3 region has 16 residues. The V gene's germline CDR1 is DFQATT and CDR2 SNEGSKA (reference sequence). DNA of the CDR3: TGCAGTGCTAGTGGTGAGGCATCGTATCGCACAGATACGCAGTATTTT. It is translated as CSASGEASYRTDTQYF.

This rearrangement joins TRBV5-4 to TRBJ1-4; D uncertain. Trimming took off 0 bases at V and 8 bases at J, with 11 bases between the two ends. The CDR3 is made up of 14 amino acids. Germline V gene data show CDR1 as SGHNT and CDR2 as YYREEE (reference sequence). CDR3 region: CASSLAGVEEKLFF. CDR3 in DNA: TGTGCCAGCAGCTTGGCCGGGGTCGAGGAAAAACTGTTTTTT.

Comments on this clone: The identical CDR3 is also encoded by other nucleotide sequences in the sample. This sequence joins TRBV11-3 and TRBJ2-6; perhaps TRBD2 as D (6 bases). The V and J ends lost 1 base and 1 base respectively, with 8 bases between them. This CDR3 contains 16 residues. The germline V gene encodes CDR1 SGHNT and CDR2 YENEEA. CDR3 sequence: CASSLVGGSGANVLTF. The CDR3 nucleotides read TGTGCCAGCAGCTTAGTCGGGGGTTCTGGGGCCAACGTCCTGACTTTC.

The chain joins TRBV28 to TRBJ2-1, with D maybe TRBD2 (6 bases). The V and J ends lost 5 bases and 10 bases respectively, with 15 bases between them. Per the germline V gene, CDR1 is MDHEN and CDR2 is SYDVKM. The CDR3 extends over 13 amino acids. CDR3 coding DNA: TGTGCCAGCAGTGGACCGGGACTCATCGAGCAGTTCTTC. It codes for CASSGPGLIEQFF.

The rearrangement joins TRBV9 to TRBJ2-2; 9 positions agree with TRBD2. V was pared by 0 bases and J by 4 bases, with 10 bases of the junction left unmatched. The CDR3 is made up of 18 amino acids. The germline V gene has CDR1 SGDLS and CDR2 YYNGEE. The CDR3 region has the DNA TGTGCCAGCAGCGTAGAGGTTGTGGCGGGAGGGTTCACCGGGGAGCTGTTTTTT. Protein sequence: CASSVEVVAGGFTGELFF. Complete variable domain (other parts from reference TRBV9 and TRBJ2-2): DSGVTQTPKHLITATGQRVTLRCSPRSGDLSVYWYQQSLDQGLQFLIQYYNGEERAKGNILERFSAQQFPDLHSELNLSSLELGDSALYFCASSVEVVAGGFTGELFFGEGSRLTVL.

This chain links TRBV5-1 with TRBJ1-3, with D perhaps matching TRBD1 (5 bases). The germline gives CDR1 SGHRS, CDR2 YFSETQ. The CDR3 loop spans 17 amino acids. Trimming took 0 bases from V and 0 from J, leaving 13 bases between them. The CDR3 region is CASSLGIRGLSGNTIYF. Written as DNA, the CDR3 is TGCGCCAGCAGCTTGGGAATTCGGGGACTCTCTGGAAACACCATATATTTT. Full variable domain (missing parts from reference TRBV5-1 and TRBJ1-3): KAGVTQTPRYLIKTRGQQVTLSCSPISGHRSVSWYQQTPGQGLQFLFEYFSETQRNKGNFPGRFSGRQFSNSRSEMNVSTLELGDSALYLCASSLGIRGLSGNTIYFGEGSWLTVV.

The rearrangement uses TRBV11-3 and TRBJ2-1; 7 positions match TRBD1. CDR1 and CDR2 from the germline V gene are SGHNT and YENEEA. V gave up 4 bases and J gave up 2 bases; unmatched junction bases: 8. The CDR3 length is 16 residues. CDR3: CASSSSGTETYNEQFF. As DNA, the CDR3 is TGTGCCAGCAGCTCTTCCGGGACAGAAACCTACAATGAGCAGTTCTTC.

This clone was observed once. J is TRBJ1-5 and V is TRBV24-1; D is unclear. The CDR3 consists of 14 residues. The germline V gene encodes CDR1 KGHDR and CDR2 SFDVKD. Between the trimmed V and J ends, which lost 2 bases and 1 base, there was a span of 5 bases. Here the CDR3 DNA reads TGTGCCACCAGTGATTCGGGGAGCAATCAGCCCCAGCATTTT. It specifies CATSDSGSNQPQHF.

The CDR3 DNA reads TGTGCCAGCAGCTTAAGACAGGGCTCCTACGAGCAGTACTTC. Protein product: CASSLRQGSYEQYF. The chain couples TRBV7-8 to TRBJ2-7; TRBD1 matches 7 bases. With 2 bases clipped from V and 0 bases from J, the junction kept 1 base outside the gene matches. Germline V gene sequence: CDR1 SGHVS, CDR2 FQNEAQ. This CDR3 spans 14 amino acids.

The chain links TRBV6-2 or TRBV6-3 to TRBJ2-7; a weak D match, TRBD1 (6 bases). This CDR3 is 13 amino acids long. Germline assignment: CDR1 MNHEY and CDR2 SVGEGT. V lost 5 bases, J lost 0 bases, and 8 bases lay in between. The CDR3 DNA follows: TGTGCCAGCAGTATCAGGGGCTCCTACGAGCAGTACTTC. Translated: CASSIRGSYEQYF.

This chain uses TRBV2 with TRBJ1-1; D is possibly TRBD1 (5 bases). The germline V gene encodes CDR1 SNHLY and CDR2 FYNNEI. The V and J ends lost 4 bases and 7 bases respectively, with 10 bases between them. The CDR3 is 12 residues long. The CDR3 nucleotides read TGTGCCAGCAGTGGGGGGGGGTTTGAAGCTTTCTTT. Its translation is CASSGGGFEAFF.

The rearrangement uses TRBV9 and TRBJ2-6; 9 bases align to TRBD1. CDR1 and CDR2 from the germline V gene are SGDLS and YYNGEE. This CDR3 comprises 17 residues. The trim removed 0 bases at V and 4 bases at J, leaving 5 bases unmatched. This CDR3 reads CASSVAGQGSGANVLTF. The CDR3 nucleotides are TGTGCCAGCAGCGTAGCGGGACAGGGATCAGGGGCCAACGTCCTGACTTTC.

The chain couples TRBV2 to TRBJ2-7, with D unresolved. Trimming cost V 7 bases and J 5 bases, with 6 bases left between them. The CDR3 runs to 10 residues. Germline V gene lookup returns CDR1 SNHLY and CDR2 FYNNEI. This chain's CDR3 is CASKTHEQYF. CDR3 coding DNA: TGTGCCAGCAAGACTCACGAGCAGTACTTC.

V usage is TRBV11-3 and J usage is TRBJ1-1; perhaps TRBD1 as D (6 bases). Trimming pared 6 bases from V and 1 base from J, leaving 12 bases between. Germline-derived CDR1 and CDR2 are SGHNT and YENEEA. This CDR3 comprises 14 residues. The CDR3 DNA sequence: TGTGCCAGCAGGATGGGGGGGCCGAACACTGAAGCTTTCTTT. Protein: CASRMGGPNTEAFF. The complete variable domain, with remaining parts taken from reference TRBV11-3 and TRBJ1-1, reads EAGVVQSPRYKIIEKKQPVAFWCNPISGHNTLYWYLQNLGQGPELLIRYENEEAVDDSQLPKDRFSAERLKGVDSTLKIQPAELGDSAVYLCASRMGGPNTEAFFGQGTRLTVV.

The J gene is TRBJ2-1, the V gene TRBV7-3, with D possibly TRBD2 on 6 matching bases. The V end was cut by 3 bases, the J end by 3 bases, with 12 bases between. Germline V lookup: CDR1 SGHTA, CDR2 FQGTGA. There are 15 residues in the CDR3. The CDR3: CASSLTSDYYNEQFF. For the CDR3, the DNA is TGTGCCAGCAGCTTGACTAGTGACTACTACAATGAGCAGTTCTTC.

The chain recombines TRBV2 with TRBJ1-6, with TRBD1 identical over 7 bases. Germline V gene sequence: CDR1 SNHLY, CDR2 FYNNEI. The CDR3 consists of 15 residues. J lost 7 bases, V lost 6 bases, and 9 bases had no gene match. CDR3 protein: CASRGQTGWNSPLHF. The CDR3 DNA reads TGTGCCAGCAGAGGACAGACAGGGTGGAATTCACCCCTCCACTTT. Supplemented by reference TRBV2 and TRBJ1-6, the full variable domain reads EPEVTQTPSHQVTQMGQEVILRCVPISNHLYFYWYRQILGQKVEFLVSFYNNEISEKSEIFDDQFSVERPDGSNFTLKIRSTKLEDSAMYFCASRGQTGWNSPLHFGNGTRLTVT.